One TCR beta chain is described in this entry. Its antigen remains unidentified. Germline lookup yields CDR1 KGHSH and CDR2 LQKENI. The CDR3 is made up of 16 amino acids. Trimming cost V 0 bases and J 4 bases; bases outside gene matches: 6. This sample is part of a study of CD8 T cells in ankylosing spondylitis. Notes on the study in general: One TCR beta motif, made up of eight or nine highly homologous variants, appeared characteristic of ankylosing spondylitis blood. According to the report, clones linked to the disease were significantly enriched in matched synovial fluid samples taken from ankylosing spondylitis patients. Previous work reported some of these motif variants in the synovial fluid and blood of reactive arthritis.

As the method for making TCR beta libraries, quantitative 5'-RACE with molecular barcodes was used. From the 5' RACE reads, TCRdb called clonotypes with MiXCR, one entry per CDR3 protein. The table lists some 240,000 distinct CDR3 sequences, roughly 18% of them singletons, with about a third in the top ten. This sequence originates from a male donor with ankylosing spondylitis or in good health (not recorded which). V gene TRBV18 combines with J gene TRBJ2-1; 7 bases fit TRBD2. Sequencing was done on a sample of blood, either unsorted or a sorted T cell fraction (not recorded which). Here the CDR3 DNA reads TGTGCCAGCTCACCACCGGGAGGGCCGGGTTACAATGAGCAGTTCTTC. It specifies CASSPPGGPGYNEQFF.